These 16 T cell receptor beta chains share one sample of origin, sequenced in a study of T cells in Graves' hyperthyroidism and ophthalmopathy. There were TCR beta CDR3 regions amplified from RNA transcripts. The HTBI primer set was used in a first-round RT-PCR of the TCR CDR3. TCRdb processed the multiplex PCR reads anew with MiXCR; each CDR3 protein has one entry. The table lists more than 550,000 distinct CDR3 sequences, less than 45% of them singletons. The sequenced material came from peripheral blood or thyroid tissue (not recorded which). These receptors were taken from an adult man with Graves' disease, either hyperthyroidism or ophthalmopathy (not recorded which).

The chain combines TRBV29-1 with TRBJ1-2, with 8 bases fitting TRBD1. The CDR3 has 13 amino acids. Germline V lookup: CDR1 SQVTM, CDR2 ANQGSEA. V lost 7 bases and J lost 7; bases outside the gene matches: 11. This chain's CDR3 is CSATDRGARGYTF. The CDR3, as DNA: TGCAGCGCGACAGACAGGGGCGCTCGTGGCTACACCTTC.

CDR3 sequence reads: CASTSSGTYGYTF. Written as DNA, the CDR3 is TGTGCCAGCACCTCGTCAGGGACTTATGGCTACACCTTC. The V call is TRBV12-3 or TRBV12-4, the J call TRBJ1-2; D may be TRBD1 (5 bases). CDR3 length: 13 residues. Trimming took off 7 bases at V and 5 bases at J, with 14 bases between the two ends.

The rearrangement joins TRBV7-9 to TRBJ1-5, with 9 bases identical to TRBD1. Germline V gene lookup returns CDR1 SEHNR and CDR2 FQNEAQ (reference sequence). The trim removed 3 bases at V and 4 bases at J, leaving 10 bases unmatched. The CDR3 runs to 17 residues. Here the CDR3 reads CASSFFGTGTWNQPQHF. The CDR3 DNA reads as TGTGCCAGCAGCTTCTTCGGGACAGGGACGTGGAATCAGCCCCAGCATTTT.

This clonotype was seen a single time. This may stem from a read error, because a much larger clone lies one nucleotide away. The chain couples TRBV29-1 to TRBJ2-7; no reliable D call. The CDR3 is made up of 15 amino acids. Trimming shortened V by 1 base and J by 3 bases, and 16 bases separated the two germline ends. Germline CDR1 is SQVTM and CDR2 is ANQGSEA. CDR3 in DNA: TGCAGCGTTGAAGGAGATGGGATCGGCCTCTACGAGCAGTACTTC. Translated: CSVEGDGIGLYEQYF.

This clonotype was recorded only once. Given a much more abundant clone one base away, this may be a read error. This chain connects TRBV19 to TRBJ2-5; D may match TRBD1 or TRBD2 (6 bases each). This CDR3 comprises 15 residues. The germline V gene has CDR1 LNHDA and CDR2 SQIVND (reference sequence). CDR3 region: CDSTGTSVGEETQYF. DNA for the CDR3: TGTGACAGTACAGGGACTTCGGTGGGTGAAGAGACCCAGTACTTC.

The rearrangement uses TRBV10-2 and TRBJ2-7; 10 bases align to TRBD2. There are 13 residues in the CDR3. Trimming cost V 8 bases and J 3 bases; bases outside gene matches: 4. CDR1 and CDR2 from the germline V gene are WSHSY and SAAADI. Written as DNA, the CDR3 is TGCGCCAGCGGATCTAGCGGGAGCTACGAGCAGTACTTC. Translation gives CASGSSGSYEQYF.

This clonotype was recorded once. CDR3 amino acids: CASRGQGGNQYF. The CDR3 DNA reads as TGTGCCAGCAGGGGACAGGGGGGGAATCAGTACTTC. The chain employs TRBV7-6 and TRBJ2-5, with 11 positions matching TRBD1. V trimming: 6 bases; J trimming: 11 bases; junction bases outside the gene matches: 5. The CDR3 loop spans 12 amino acids. Per the germline V gene, CDR1 is SGHVS and CDR2 is FNYEAQ.

The chain is built from TRBV6-5 and TRBJ2-7; 7 nucleotides line up with TRBD1. This CDR3 region has 17 residues. Per germline, CDR1 MNHEY and CDR2 SVGAGI. With V trimmed by 0 bases and J by 1 base, 9 bases remained unmatched. CDR3 in DNA: TGTGCCAGCAGTTACTCGTTCGGGACAGCGAATTCCTACGAGCAGTACTTC. Translating it yields CASSYSFGTANSYEQYF.

The chain links TRBV7-2 to TRBJ1-6; 10 nucleotides align to TRBD1. V lost 6 bases, J lost 12 bases, and 8 bases stayed unmatched. The CDR3 is 14 amino acids. CDR1 and CDR2 (germline): SGHTA, FQGNSA. CDR3 sequence reads: CASSEGTGVRPLHF. CDR3 nucleotides: TGTGCCAGCAGTGAAGGGACAGGGGTTCGACCCCTCCACTTT.

The V and J genes are TRBV19 and TRBJ2-5, with TRBD1 as a possible D gene (6 bases). The length of the CDR3 is 15 residues. V dropped 9 bases and J dropped 1 base, with 18 bases sitting between them. CDR1 and CDR2 (germline): LNHDA, SQIVND (reference sequence). The DNA for the CDR3 is TGTGCCAGCAGCCAAGAATGGACAGCCCAAGAGACCCAGTACTTC. Its translation is CASSQEWTAQETQYF.

The chain combines TRBV7-9 with TRBJ1-5; D might be TRBD1 (5 bases). The germline V and J ends were trimmed by 9 bases and 3 bases, with 15 bases remaining between them. CDR1 and CDR2 (germline): SEHNR, FQNEAQ (reference sequence). This CDR3 region has 14 residues. The chain's CDR3 is CASTKDRNNQPQHF. The CDR3 DNA sequence: TGTGCCAGTACCAAAGACAGAAACAATCAGCCCCAGCATTTT.

The chain carries TRBV7-2 and TRBJ2-7, with D perhaps being TRBD1 or TRBD2 (7 bases each). Germline V gene sequence: CDR1 SGHTA, CDR2 FQGNSA. This CDR3 contains 13 residues. The V and J ends lost 5 bases and 3 bases respectively, with 11 bases between them. The CDR3 spells CASSQGGNYEQYF. CDR3 sequence (DNA): TGTGCCAGCAGCCAGGGGGGGAACTACGAGCAGTACTTC. The full variable domain, its missing parts supplied by reference TRBV7-2 and TRBJ2-7, is GAGVSQSPSNKVTEKGKDVELRCDPISGHTALYWYRQSLGQGLEFLIYFQGNSAPDKSGLPSDRFSAERTGGSVSTLTIQRTQQEDSAVYLCASSQGGNYEQYFGPGTRLTVT.

This clonotype was detected many times. The chain employs TRBV24-1 and TRBJ1-5, with D hard to call. The V end was cut by 5 bases, the J end by 0 bases, with 7 bases between. The CDR3 consists of 14 residues. The germline gives CDR1 KGHDR, CDR2 SFDVKD. This CDR3 reads CATSAGFSNQPQHF. The CDR3 nucleotides read TGTGCCACCAGTGCGGGGTTTAGCAATCAGCCCCAGCATTTT.

This clonotype was detected ten times or more. CDR3 in amino acids: CASSISEDNQPQHF. DNA for the CDR3: TGTGCCAGTAGTATAAGTGAGGACAATCAGCCCCAGCATTTT. This chain connects TRBV19 to TRBJ1-5, with no clear D. Germline assignment: CDR1 LNHDA and CDR2 SQIVND (reference sequence). The CDR3 loop spans 14 amino acids. The V end was cut by 2 bases, the J end by 3 bases, with 8 bases between.

The table lists this clonotype with a few counts. V usage is TRBV16 and J usage is TRBJ1-1; no clear D. This CDR3 spans 13 amino acids. The germline CDR1 and CDR2 sequences are KGHSY and FQNENV. V was pared by 8 bases and J by 4 bases, with 14 bases between. The CDR3 sequence: CASEGSLGTEAFF. The CDR3 coding sequence is TGTGCCAGCGAGGGTTCCCTGGGCACTGAAGCTTTCTTT.

With regard to this clonotype: Just one base apart from a much larger clone, this may be a read error. This chain connects TRBV20-1 to TRBJ2-7; D perhaps matches TRBD1 (6 bases). This CDR3 comprises 14 residues. The germline V gene has CDR1 DFQATT and CDR2 SNEGSKA (reference sequence). Between the trimmed V and J ends, which lost 0 bases and 3 bases, there was a span of 12 bases. CDR3 amino acids: CSARDQDSYYEQYF. In nucleotides, the CDR3 is TGCAGTGCTAGAGATCAGGACAGTTACTACGAGCAGTACTTC.